The 8 T cell receptor beta chains presented below share a single source sample, sequenced in a study of T cells in localized non-small cell lung cancer. TCRdb's table, derived via immunoSEQ multiplex PCR, lists solely in-frame clones and lacks some. Of about 35,000 clones in the sample, 92% were seen once. The source material was peripheral blood, sampled before any cancer treatment. Every receptor here comes from a female donor aged 60 or older with stage I lung adenocarcinoma.

The chain joins TRBV18 to TRBJ1-5; D may be TRBD1 (5 bases). V was pared by 8 bases and J by 2 bases, with 13 bases between. CDR3 length: 14 amino acids. Looked up from germline, CDR1 is KGHSH and CDR2 is LQKENI. CDR3 in DNA: TGTGCCAGCCGGAGGCAGGGTCGCAATCAGCCCCAGCATTTT. Amino acid sequence: CASRRQGRNQPQHF.

The genes are TRBV9 and TRBJ2-7, with TRBD1 identical over 8 bases. The CDR3 is made up of 15 amino acids. With V trimmed by 2 bases and J by 2 bases, 6 bases remained unmatched. CDR1 and CDR2 (germline): SGDLS, YYNGEE. In DNA form, the CDR3 reads TGTGCCAGCAGCGTTTCCGGGACAGGTGCCTACGAGCAGTACTTC. Its protein is CASSVSGTGAYEQYF.

CDR3: CASSESGGARDTQYF. The CDR3 DNA follows: TGTGCCAGCAGTGAATCCGGGGGGGCGAGAGATACGCAGTATTTT. The chain couples TRBV6-1 to TRBJ2-3, with 8 bases fitting TRBD2. The germline V gene has CDR1 MNHNS and CDR2 SASEGT. The CDR3 is 15 residues long. After removal of 2 bases from V and 5 bases from J, the junction contained 6 bases not matched to a gene.

V gene TRBV29-1 combines with J gene TRBJ2-5; D remains ambiguous. V lost 8 bases, J lost 5 bases, and 12 bases lay in between. Per the germline V gene, CDR1 is SQVTM and CDR2 is ANQGSEA. The CDR3 consists of 11 residues. The CDR3 loop is CSLWLGETQYF. The CDR3 DNA reads as TGCAGCCTGTGGCTAGGGGAGACCCAGTACTTC.

The chain carries TRBV11-2 and TRBJ2-7, with 8 bases matching TRBD1. The germline V gene encodes CDR1 SGHAT and CDR2 FQNNGV. CDR3 length: 15 residues. The J segment lost 2 bases and the V segment lost 2 bases, leaving 5 bases of the junction unmatched. CDR3 protein: CASSLYRGTPYEQYF. The DNA of the CDR3 is TGTGCCAGCAGCTTATACAGGGGGACTCCCTACGAGCAGTACTTC. Together with reference TRBV11-2 and TRBJ2-7, the CDR3 gives the full variable domain: EAGVAQSPRYKIIEKRQSVAFWCNPISGHATLYWYQQILGQGPKLLIQFQNNGVVDDSQLPKDRFSAERLKGVDSTLKIQPAKLEDSAVYLCASSLYRGTPYEQYFGPGTRLTVT.

V gene TRBV6-1 combines with J gene TRBJ2-5; D not resolved. The V gene's germline CDR1 is MNHNS and CDR2 SASEGT. The CDR3 is 11 amino acids. Trimming stripped 8 bases from V and 5 bases from J, with 9 bases between. CDR3 residues: CASRAQETQYF. The CDR3, as DNA: TGTGCCAGCCGGGCTCAGGAGACCCAGTACTTC.

The V gene is TRBV7-6, the J gene TRBJ2-2, with a possible D match to TRBD1 (6 bases). The germline V and J ends were trimmed by 5 bases and 5 bases, with 15 bases remaining between them. In germline, CDR1 is SGHVS, CDR2 FNYEAQ. The CDR3 sequence is 15 residues long. The DNA of the CDR3 is TGTGCCAGCAGCGCAGACCAGGGGCGAACCGGGGAGCTGTTTTTT. This encodes CASSADQGRTGELFF.

The chain combines TRBV5-1 with TRBJ2-5; perhaps TRBD2 as D (6 bases). This CDR3 is 15 amino acids long. V was cut by 0 bases and J by 3 bases, with 12 bases left in between. Looked up from germline, CDR1 is SGHRS and CDR2 is YFSETQ. DNA of the CDR3: TGCGCCAGCAGCTTGGCCGCGGGATATGAAGAGACCCAGTACTTC. This translates into CASSLAAGYEETQYF.